The TCR beta chain described here comes from a study of blood T cells in healthy people across ages. The use of a sample-barcoded 5' primer and a J-beta primer mix characterized a second PCR of about 7 to 12 cycles. Every molecule of cDNA carried a tag from a template-switch adaptor with 12 random nucleotides. TCRdb fed the 5' RACE reads into MiXCR, producing one record per CDR3 protein. This table has more than 600,000 distinct CDR3 sequences, 25% appearing once. General study points: Roughly linearly, TCR beta diversity per million T cells fell as age increased.

The CDR3 spans 11 residues. Trimming shortened V by 5 bases and J by 6 bases, and 10 bases separated the two germline ends. The germline V gene has CDR1 DFQATT and CDR2 SNEGSKA (reference sequence). In its sample, this clonotype was seen a few times. The antigen is unknown. The data were also submitted as part of a second study, on T cells of mothers and their children. That source reports: Study donors consisted of three healthy Caucasian mothers and their six children.

This sequence was found in a boy aged 5 to 17 in good health. The rearrangement uses TRBV20-1 and TRBJ1-1; unclear D gene. The source material was blood. The CDR3 DNA sequence: TGCAGTGCTGCCCGGTTGTCTGAAGCTTTCTTT. Its translation: CSAARLSEAFF.